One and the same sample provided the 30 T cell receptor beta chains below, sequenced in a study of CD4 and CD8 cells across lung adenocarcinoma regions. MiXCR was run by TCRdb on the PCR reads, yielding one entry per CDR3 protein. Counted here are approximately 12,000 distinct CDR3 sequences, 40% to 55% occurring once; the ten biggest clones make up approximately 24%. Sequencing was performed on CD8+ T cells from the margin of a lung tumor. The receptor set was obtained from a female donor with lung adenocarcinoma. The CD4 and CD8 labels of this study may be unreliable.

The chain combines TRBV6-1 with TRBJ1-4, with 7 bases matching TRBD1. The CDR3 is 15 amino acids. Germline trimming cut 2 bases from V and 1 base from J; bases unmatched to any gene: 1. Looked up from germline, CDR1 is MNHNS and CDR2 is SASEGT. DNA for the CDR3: TGTGCCAGCAGTGAAAACAGGGGAACTAATGAAAAACTGTTTTTT. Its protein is CASSENRGTNEKLFF.

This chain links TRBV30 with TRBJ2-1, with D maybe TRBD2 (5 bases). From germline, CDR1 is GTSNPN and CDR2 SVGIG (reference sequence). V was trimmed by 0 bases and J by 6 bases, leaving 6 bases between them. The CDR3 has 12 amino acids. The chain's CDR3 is CAWSVLGNEQFF. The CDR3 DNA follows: TGTGCCTGGAGTGTACTAGGCAATGAGCAGTTCTTC.

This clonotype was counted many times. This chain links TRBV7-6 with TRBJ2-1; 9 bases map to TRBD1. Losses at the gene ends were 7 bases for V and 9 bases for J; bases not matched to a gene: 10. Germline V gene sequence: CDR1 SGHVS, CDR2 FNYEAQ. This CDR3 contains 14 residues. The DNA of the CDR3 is TGTGCCAGCACCCTGGGGACAGGGTCGGGTGAGCAGTTCTTC. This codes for CASTLGTGSGEQFF.

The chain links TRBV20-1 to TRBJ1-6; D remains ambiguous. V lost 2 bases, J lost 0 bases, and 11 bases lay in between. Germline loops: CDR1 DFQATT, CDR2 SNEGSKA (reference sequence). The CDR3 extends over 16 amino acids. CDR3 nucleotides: TGCAGTGCTAGAACCGGATTTAGCTCCTATAATTCACCCCTCCACTTT. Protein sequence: CSARTGFSSYNSPLHF.

CDR3 region: CASSQDPGGDPYEQYF. The DNA of the CDR3 is TGTGCCAGCAGCCAAGATCCAGGGGGCGATCCCTACGAGCAGTACTTC. The J gene is TRBJ2-7, the V gene TRBV4-2, with TRBD1 matching 8 bases. The J segment lost 2 bases and the V segment lost 0 bases, leaving 6 bases of the junction unmatched. The CDR3 runs 16 residues. Germline V gene sequence: CDR1 LGHNA, CDR2 YNFKEQ.

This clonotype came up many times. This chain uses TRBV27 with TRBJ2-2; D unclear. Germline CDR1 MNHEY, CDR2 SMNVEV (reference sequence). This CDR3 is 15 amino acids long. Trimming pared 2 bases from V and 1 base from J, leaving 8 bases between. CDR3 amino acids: CASSLMFVNTGELFF. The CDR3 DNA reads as TGTGCCAGCAGTTTAATGTTTGTGAACACCGGGGAGCTGTTTTTT.

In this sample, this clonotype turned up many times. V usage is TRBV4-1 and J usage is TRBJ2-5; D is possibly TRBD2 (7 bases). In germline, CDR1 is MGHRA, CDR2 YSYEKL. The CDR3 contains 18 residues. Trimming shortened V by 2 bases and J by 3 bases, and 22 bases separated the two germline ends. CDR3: CASSQTLMGGGLKETQYF. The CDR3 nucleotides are TGCGCCAGCAGCCAAACCCTGATGGGGGGGGGGCTCAAAGAGACCCAGTACTTC.

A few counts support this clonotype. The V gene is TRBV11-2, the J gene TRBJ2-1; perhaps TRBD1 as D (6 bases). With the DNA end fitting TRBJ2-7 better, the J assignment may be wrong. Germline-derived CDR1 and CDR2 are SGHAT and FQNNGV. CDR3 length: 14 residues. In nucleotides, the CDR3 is TGTGCCAGCAGCGGATGGGGCAGGGGCTACGAGCAGTACTTC. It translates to CASSGWGRGYEQYF.

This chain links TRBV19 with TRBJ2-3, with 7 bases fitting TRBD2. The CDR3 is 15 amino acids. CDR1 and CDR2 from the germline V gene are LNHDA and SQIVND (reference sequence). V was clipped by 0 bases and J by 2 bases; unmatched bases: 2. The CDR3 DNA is TGTGCCAGTAGTATAGAGGCGGGGGTCACAGATACGCAGTATTTT. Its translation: CASSIEAGVTDTQYF.

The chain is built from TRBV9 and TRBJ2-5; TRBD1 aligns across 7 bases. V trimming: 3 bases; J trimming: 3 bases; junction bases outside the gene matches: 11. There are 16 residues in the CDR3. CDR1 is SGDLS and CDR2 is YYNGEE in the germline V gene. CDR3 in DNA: TGTGCCAGCAGCGCCCCGGGACAGAGACAAAAAGAGACCCAGTACTTC. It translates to CASSAPGQRQKETQYF. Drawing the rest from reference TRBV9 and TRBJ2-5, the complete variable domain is DSGVTQTPKHLITATGQRVTLRCSPRSGDLSVYWYQQSLDQGLQFLIQYYNGEERAKGNILERFSAQQFPDLHSELNLSSLELGDSALYFCASSAPGQRQKETQYFGPGTRLLVL.

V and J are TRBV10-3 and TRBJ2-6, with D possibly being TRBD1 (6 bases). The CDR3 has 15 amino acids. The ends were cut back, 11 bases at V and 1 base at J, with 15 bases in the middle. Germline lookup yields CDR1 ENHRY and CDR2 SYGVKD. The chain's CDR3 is CAFLSGQSGANVLTF. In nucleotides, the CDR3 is TGTGCCTTCCTATCTGGACAGTCTGGGGCCAACGTCCTGACTTTC.

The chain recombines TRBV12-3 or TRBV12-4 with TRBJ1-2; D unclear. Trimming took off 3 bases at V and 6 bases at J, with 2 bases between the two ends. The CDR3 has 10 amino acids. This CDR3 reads CASSLDGYTF. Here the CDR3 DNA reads TGTGCCAGCAGTTTGGATGGCTACACCTTC.

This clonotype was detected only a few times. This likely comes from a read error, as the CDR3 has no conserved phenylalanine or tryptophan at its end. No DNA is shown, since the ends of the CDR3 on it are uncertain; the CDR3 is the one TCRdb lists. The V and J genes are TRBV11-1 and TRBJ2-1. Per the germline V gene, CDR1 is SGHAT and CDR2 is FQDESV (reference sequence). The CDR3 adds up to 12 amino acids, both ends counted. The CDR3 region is CLDFFFTFKKAH.

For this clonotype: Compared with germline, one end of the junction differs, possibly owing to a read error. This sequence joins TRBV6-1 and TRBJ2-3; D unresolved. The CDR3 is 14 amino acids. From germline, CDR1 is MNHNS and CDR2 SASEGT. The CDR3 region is CASSEVEPTNEQFF. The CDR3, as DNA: TGTGCCAGCAGTGAGGTGGAGCCCACAAATGAGCAGTTTTTC.

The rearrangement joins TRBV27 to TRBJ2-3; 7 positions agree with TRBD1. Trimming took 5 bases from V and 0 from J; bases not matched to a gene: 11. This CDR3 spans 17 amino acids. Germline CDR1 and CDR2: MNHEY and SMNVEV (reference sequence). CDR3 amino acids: CASSPRTGGISTDTQYF. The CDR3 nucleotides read TGTGCCAGCAGTCCCCGGACAGGCGGAATCAGCACAGATACGCAGTATTTT.

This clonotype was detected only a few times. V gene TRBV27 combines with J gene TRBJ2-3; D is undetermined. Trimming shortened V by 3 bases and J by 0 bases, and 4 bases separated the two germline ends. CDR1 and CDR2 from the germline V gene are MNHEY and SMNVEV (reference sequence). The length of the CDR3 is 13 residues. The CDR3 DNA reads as TGTGCCAGCAGTTTTTACAGCACAGATACGCAGTATTTT. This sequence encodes CASSFYSTDTQYF.

The DNA for the CDR3 is TGTGCCAGGGGTCCGTGCACGAAAAACATGCAGTATTTT. The encoded protein is CARGPCTKNMQYF. The V call is TRBV6-1, the J call TRBJ2-3; D call uncertain. The CDR3 sequence is 13 residues long. V was cut by 9 bases and J by 11 bases, with 21 bases left in between. CDR1 is MNHNS, CDR2 SASEGT, per germline.

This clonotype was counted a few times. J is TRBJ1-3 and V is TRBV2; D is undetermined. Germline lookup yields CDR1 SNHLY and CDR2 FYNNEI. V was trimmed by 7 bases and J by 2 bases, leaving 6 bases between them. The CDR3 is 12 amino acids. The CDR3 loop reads CASNSAGNTIYF. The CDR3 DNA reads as TGTGCCAGCAATAGCGCTGGAAACACCATATATTTT.

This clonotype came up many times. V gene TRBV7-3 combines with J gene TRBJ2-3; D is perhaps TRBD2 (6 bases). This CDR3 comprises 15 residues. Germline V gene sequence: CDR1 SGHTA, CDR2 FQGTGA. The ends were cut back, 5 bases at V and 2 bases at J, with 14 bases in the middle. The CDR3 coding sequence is TGTGCCAGCAGCCCTCTTGGCGGGGACACAGATACGCAGTATTTT. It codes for CASSPLGGDTDTQYF. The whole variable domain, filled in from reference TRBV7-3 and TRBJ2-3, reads GAGVSQTPSNKVTEKGKYVELRCDPISGHTALYWYRQSLGQGPEFLIYFQGTGAADDSGLPNDRFFAVRPEGSVSTLKIQRTERGDSAVYLCASSPLGGDTDTQYFGPGTRLTVL.

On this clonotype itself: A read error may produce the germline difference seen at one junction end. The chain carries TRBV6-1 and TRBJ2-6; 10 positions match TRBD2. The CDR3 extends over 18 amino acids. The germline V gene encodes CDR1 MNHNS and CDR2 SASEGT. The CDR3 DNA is TGTGCCAGCAGTGGACTAAGCGGGGGGGCAGCTGGGGCCTACGTCCTGAACTTC. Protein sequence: CASSGLSGGAAGAYVLNF.

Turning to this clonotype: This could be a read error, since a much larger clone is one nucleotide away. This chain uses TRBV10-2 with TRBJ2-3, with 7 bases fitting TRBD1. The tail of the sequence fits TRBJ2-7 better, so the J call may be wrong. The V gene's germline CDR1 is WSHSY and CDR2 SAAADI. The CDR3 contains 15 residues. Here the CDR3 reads CASSRQGFASNEQYF. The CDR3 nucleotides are TGCGCCAGCAGCCGACAGGGTTTCGCATCCAATGAGCAGTACTTC.

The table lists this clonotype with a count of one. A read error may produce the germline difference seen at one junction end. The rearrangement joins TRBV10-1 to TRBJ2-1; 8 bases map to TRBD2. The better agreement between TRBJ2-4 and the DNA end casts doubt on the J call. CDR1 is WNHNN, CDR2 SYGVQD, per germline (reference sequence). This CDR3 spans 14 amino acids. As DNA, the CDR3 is TGTGCCAGCCGCGGGGGGCGTGACCAAGAGTTTCAGTACTTC. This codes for CASRGGRDQEFQYF.

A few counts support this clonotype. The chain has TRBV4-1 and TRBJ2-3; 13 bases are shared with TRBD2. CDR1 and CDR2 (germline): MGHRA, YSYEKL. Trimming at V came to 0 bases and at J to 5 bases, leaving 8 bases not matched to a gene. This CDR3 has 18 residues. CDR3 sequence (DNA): TGCGCCAGCAGCCAAGATTATACTAGCGGGGGGGCCATAGATACGCAGTATTTT. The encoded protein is CASSQDYTSGGAIDTQYF.

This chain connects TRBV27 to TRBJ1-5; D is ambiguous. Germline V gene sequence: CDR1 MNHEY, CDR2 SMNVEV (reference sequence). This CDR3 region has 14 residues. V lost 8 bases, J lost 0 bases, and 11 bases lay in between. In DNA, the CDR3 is TGTGCCAGCGCCTCCGGGGATAGCAATCAGCCCCAGCATTTT. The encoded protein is CASASGDSNQPQHF.

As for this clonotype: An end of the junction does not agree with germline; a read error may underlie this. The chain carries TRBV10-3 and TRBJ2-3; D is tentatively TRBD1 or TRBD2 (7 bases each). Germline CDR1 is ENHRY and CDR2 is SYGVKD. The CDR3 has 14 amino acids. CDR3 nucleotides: TGTGCCATCAGGGGGACAGCGGGGAAAGATACGCAGTATTTC. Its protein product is CAIRGTAGKDTQYF.

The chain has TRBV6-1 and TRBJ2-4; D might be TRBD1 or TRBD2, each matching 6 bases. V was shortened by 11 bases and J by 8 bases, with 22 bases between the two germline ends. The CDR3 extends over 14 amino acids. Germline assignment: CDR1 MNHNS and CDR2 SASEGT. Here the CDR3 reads CAGSEGGGQDIQYF. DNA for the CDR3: TGTGCCGGGAGTGAAGGAGGGGGGCAGGACATTCAGTACTTC.

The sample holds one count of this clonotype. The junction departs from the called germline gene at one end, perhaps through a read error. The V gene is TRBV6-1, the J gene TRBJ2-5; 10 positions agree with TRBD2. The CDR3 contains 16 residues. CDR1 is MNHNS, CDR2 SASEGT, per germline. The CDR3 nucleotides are TGTGCCAGCGGGGGAAGCGGGGGGGGTGACCAAGAGACCCAGTATTTC. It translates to CASGGSGGGDQETQYF.

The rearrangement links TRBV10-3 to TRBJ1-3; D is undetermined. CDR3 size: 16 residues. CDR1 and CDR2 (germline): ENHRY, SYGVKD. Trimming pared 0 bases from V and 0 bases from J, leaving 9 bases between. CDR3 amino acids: CAISESSGYSGNTIYF. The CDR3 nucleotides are TGTGCCATCAGTGAGTCGAGCGGTTACTCTGGAAACACCATATATTTT.

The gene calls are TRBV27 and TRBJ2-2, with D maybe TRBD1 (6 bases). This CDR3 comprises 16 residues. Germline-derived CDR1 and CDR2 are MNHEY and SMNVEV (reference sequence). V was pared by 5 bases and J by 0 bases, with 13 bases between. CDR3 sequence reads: CASSPVRTANTGELFF. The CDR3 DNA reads TGTGCCAGCAGTCCCGTCCGGACAGCGAACACCGGGGAGCTGTTTTTT.

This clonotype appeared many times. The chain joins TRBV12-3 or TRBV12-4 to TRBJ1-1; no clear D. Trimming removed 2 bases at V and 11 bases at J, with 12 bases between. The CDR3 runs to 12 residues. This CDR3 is CASSLMGLNAFF. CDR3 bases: TGTGCCAGCAGTTTAATGGGGTTAAATGCTTTCTTT.